Below, one T cell receptor (beta chain) is given with its context. This record comes from a study of blood T cell repertoires in COVID-19. Across the study: PBMCs, B-cell-depleted T cells, or T cells were the source of the cDNA or gDNA that made up the material.

Measured with immunoSEQ multiplex PCR; TCRdb has only the in-frame clones, and not every one. The sample has under 250,000 clones, about 86% seen once; the top ten hold nearly 9%. Germline values: CDR1 MNHEY, CDR2 SVGAGI. V dropped 9 bases and J dropped 7; count of bases not matched to a gene: 13. The CDR3 spans 14 residues. J is TRBJ2-3 and V is TRBV6-5; 7 nucleotides line up with TRBD2. This receptor was obtained from a man at least 80 years old with acute or convalescent COVID-19. The sequencing sample was made of peripheral blood. In DNA form, the CDR3 reads TGTGCCAGTACCGGAGGCGGGAGAGTAAATACGCAGTATTTT. Amino acid sequence: CASTGGGRVNTQYF.